Each of the 17 T cell receptor beta chains below was sequenced from the same sample in a study of cytotoxic CD8 clonotypes in ibrutinib-treated CLL. The repertoire was sequenced with immunoSEQ multiplex PCR; TCRdb's copy has only in-frame clones and lacks some. Among 65,000 to 80,000 clones listed, less than 90% were seen once. Sequencing was performed on PBMCs, taken after 24 months of ibrutinib treatment. These receptors were taken from a human donor with chronic lymphocytic leukemia.

CDR3 bases: TGTGCCAGCAGCCCGGACAGGGGAGGTGAAAAACTGTTTTTT. Encoded protein: CASSPDRGGEKLFF. The V gene is TRBV2, the J gene TRBJ1-4, with 9 bases that match TRBD1. This CDR3 contains 14 residues. J lost 7 bases, V lost 6 bases, and 6 bases had no gene match. Germline loops: CDR1 SNHLY, CDR2 FYNNEI. Full variable domain (rest looked up from reference TRBV2 and TRBJ1-4): EPEVTQTPSHQVTQMGQEVILRCVPISNHLYFYWYRQILGQKVEFLVSFYNNEISEKSEIFDDQFSVERPDGSNFTLKIRSTKLEDSAMYFCASSPDRGGEKLFFGSGTQLSVL.

This clone appeared a few times. The gene calls are TRBV4-2 and TRBJ1-4; no definite D call. The CDR3 has 15 amino acids. The germline V and J ends were trimmed by 0 bases and 2 bases, with 7 bases remaining between them. The germline V gene has CDR1 LGHNA and CDR2 YNFKEQ. In DNA, the CDR3 is TGTGCCAGCAGCCAAGAAGGGAGCACTAATGAAAAACTGTTTTTT. Translating gives CASSQEGSTNEKLFF.

The chain combines TRBV10-2 with TRBJ1-2, with D perhaps matching TRBD1 (5 bases). The CDR3 has 16 residues. Germline CDR1 reads WSHSY; CDR2 reads SAAADI. Trimming cost V 4 bases and J 3 bases, with 18 bases left between them. The CDR3 coding sequence is TGCGCCAGCAGTGGGGGGGTGTCGCCCTTTTACTATGGCTACACCTTC. Its protein is CASSGGVSPFYYGYTF.

This chain links TRBV5-1 with TRBJ1-1; no clear D gene. The CDR3 is made up of 13 amino acids. CDR1 SGHRS and CDR2 YFSETQ come from the germline V gene. The V gene lost 4 bases and the J gene lost 1 base, with 8 bases spanning the gap. CDR3 bases: TGCGCCAGCAGCACGGACCCGAACACTGAAGCTTTCTTT. Amino acid sequence: CASSTDPNTEAFF.

This CDR3 reads CASSKWAVSEKLFF. The CDR3 region has the DNA TGTGCCAGCAGCAAATGGGCAGTGAGTGAAAAACTGTTTTTT. The chain joins TRBV21-1 to TRBJ1-4; TRBD1 is the table's D call, not checked against the DNA. TRBV21-1 is an annotated pseudogene. The CDR3 runs 14 residues.

Note on this clone: At one of its ends the junction is not consistent with the germline gene, which may arise from a read error. The gene calls are TRBV2 and TRBJ2-1; D gene unclear. Germline V gene lookup returns CDR1 SNHLY and CDR2 FYNNEI. The length of the CDR3 is 15 residues. This CDR3 is CASSLSGGSHNEQFF. In nucleotides, the CDR3 is TGTGCCAGCTCCCTGTCGGGTGGCTCCCACAATGAGCAGTTCTTC.

V is TRBV4-2 and J is TRBJ2-4, with D maybe TRBD2 (5 bases). The CDR3 extends over 15 amino acids. V dropped 1 base and J dropped 8 bases, with 15 bases sitting between them. Germline V gene sequence: CDR1 LGHNA, CDR2 YNFKEQ. The CDR3 reads CASSQGSSGGHIQYF. DNA for the CDR3: TGTGCCAGCAGCCAAGGCTCGTCCGGAGGCCACATTCAGTACTTC.

This clone was recorded once. This rearrangement joins TRBV19 to TRBJ2-3; D uncertain. Trimming took 1 base from V and 5 from J, leaving 13 bases between them. The CDR3 is 15 amino acids. Germline V gene sequence: CDR1 LNHDA, CDR2 SQIVND (reference sequence). In nucleotides, the CDR3 is TGTGCCAGTAGTATAGGACCGCTGCCCGGAGATACGCAGTATTTT. Its translation: CASSIGPLPGDTQYF.

J is TRBJ1-1 and V is TRBV27; a possible D gene is TRBD1 (5 bases). CDR1 is MNHEY and CDR2 is SMNVEV in the germline V gene (reference sequence). With 3 bases removed from V and 7 bases from J, the gap between germline ends came to 24 bases. CDR3 length: 17 residues. CDR3 in amino acids: CASSFSPGVGGKNEAFF. CDR3 sequence (DNA): TGTGCCAGCAGTTTCTCGCCTGGCGTGGGGGGAAAGAATGAAGCTTTCTTT.

J is TRBJ1-3 and V is TRBV7-6; perhaps TRBD1 as D (6 bases). CDR1 and CDR2 (germline): SGHVS, FNYEAQ. With 4 bases removed from V and 3 bases from J, the gap between germline ends came to 10 bases. The CDR3 contains 14 residues. CDR3 residues: CASSSTGFGNTIYF. The CDR3, as DNA: TGTGCCAGCAGCTCGACAGGCTTTGGAAACACCATATATTTT.

The chain employs TRBV19 and TRBJ1-5; weak D call: TRBD1 (5 bases). Between the trimmed V and J ends, which lost 3 bases and 2 bases, there was a span of 8 bases. Germline-derived CDR1 and CDR2 are LNHDA and SQIVND (reference sequence). The CDR3 consists of 14 residues. CDR3 loop: CASSIAGRNQPQHF. CDR3 in DNA: TGTGCCAGTAGTATCGCGGGGCGCAATCAGCCCCAGCATTTT.

V usage is TRBV30 and J usage is TRBJ2-5, with 11 bases matching TRBD2. The DNA end is more similar to TRBJ2-4, so the J call may be wrong. Germline values: CDR1 GTSNPN, CDR2 SVGIG (reference sequence). CDR3 size: 15 residues. CDR3 DNA sequence: TGTGCCTGGAGTTCCAGACTAGCGGGAAGGAACATTCAGTACTTC. Translated, it gives CAWSSRLAGRNIQYF.

The chain's CDR3 is CASSFAGTSTDTQYF. In DNA form, the CDR3 reads TGTGCCAGCAGCTTCGCCGGTACTAGCACAGATACGCAGTATTTT. The chain couples TRBV11-2 to TRBJ2-3; D call uncertain. V was shortened by 3 bases and J by 0 bases, with 10 bases between the two germline ends. CDR1 SGHAT and CDR2 FQNNGV come from the germline V gene. CDR3 length equals 15 residues.

The rearrangement uses TRBV5-1 and TRBJ1-4; 7 positions match TRBD1. Per germline, CDR1 SGHRS and CDR2 YFSETQ. The CDR3 is 15 amino acids. The V and J ends lost 3 bases and 5 bases, in that order; junction bases with no gene match: 7. The CDR3 is CASSWGTAFNEKLFF. The DNA for the CDR3 is TGCGCCAGCAGCTGGGGGACAGCCTTCAATGAAAAACTGTTTTTT. Based on the CDR3 plus reference TRBV5-1 and TRBJ1-4, the full variable domain is KAGVTQTPRYLIKTRGQQVTLSCSPISGHRSVSWYQQTPGQGLQFLFEYFSETQRNKGNFPGRFSGRQFSNSRSEMNVSTLELGDSALYLCASSWGTAFNEKLFFGSGTQLSVL.

Here the CDR3 reads CASSLGRGDAGELFF. Here the CDR3 DNA reads TGCGCCAGCAGCTTGGGTCGCGGGGACGCCGGGGAGCTGTTTTTT. This chain uses TRBV5-1 with TRBJ2-2; perhaps TRBD2 as D (6 bases). Germline V gene sequence: CDR1 SGHRS, CDR2 YFSETQ. Trimming removed 0 bases from V and 6 bases from J, with 12 bases in between. This CDR3 comprises 15 residues.

This clone has only a few counts. The CDR3 is CASSRGGIAGGGTDTQYF. In DNA form, the CDR3 reads TGCGCCAGCAGCCGCGGAGGGATAGCGGGAGGGGGCACAGATACGCAGTATTTT. The J gene is TRBJ2-3, the V gene TRBV4-1; 11 nucleotides line up with TRBD2. CDR1 is MGHRA and CDR2 is YSYEKL in the germline V gene. After removal of 4 bases from V and 1 base from J, the junction contained 10 bases not matched to a gene. CDR3 length: 18 amino acids.

The sample holds a few counts of this clone. CDR3 DNA sequence: TGTGCCATCAGCAGCTTAGGGACTGAAGCTTTCTTT. Its protein is CAISSLGTEAFF. The chain links TRBV10-3 to TRBJ1-1, with D uncertain. This CDR3 spans 12 amino acids. The germline V gene has CDR1 ENHRY and CDR2 SYGVKD. V lost 6 bases, J lost 5 bases, and 10 bases lay in between.